A single sample gave rise to the 23 T cell receptor beta chains below, sequenced in a study of blood T cell repertoires in COVID-19. Profiling relied on immunoSEQ multiplex PCR, and the TCRdb table lists in-frame clones only, not all of them. The sample contains 350,000 to 500,000 clones, roughly 89% of which appear only once. Sequencing was performed on peripheral blood. These receptors were obtained from a man between 18 and 35 years old with COVID-19, enrolled during active disease.

The chain employs TRBV7-8 and TRBJ2-3, with 16 bases identical to TRBD2. This CDR3 is built from 13 residues. V lost 4 bases, J lost 14 bases, and 3 bases stayed unmatched. CDR1 SGHVS and CDR2 FQNEAQ come from the germline V gene. The DNA of the CDR3 is TGTGCCAGCAGCTCGGGACTAGCGGGGGGGCGGTATTTT. Amino acid sequence: CASSSGLAGGRYF.

The chain combines TRBV10-2 with TRBJ2-7; 8 positions agree with TRBD2. Germline V CDR1 and CDR2: WSHSY, SAAADI. This CDR3 region has 12 residues. V trimming: 2 bases; J trimming: 11 bases; junction bases outside the gene matches: 5. As DNA, the CDR3 is TGCGCCAGCAGTGAGACGGGACTAGGCGAGTACTTC. As protein: CASSETGLGEYF.

V gene TRBV2 combines with J gene TRBJ2-2; TRBD2 matches 12 bases. CDR3 length: 15 amino acids. Germline trimming cut 7 bases from V and 2 bases from J; bases unmatched to any gene: 2. The germline V gene encodes CDR1 SNHLY and CDR2 FYNNEI. The CDR3 sequence is CASNGLAGNTGELFF. The CDR3 nucleotides are TGTGCCAGCAATGGACTAGCGGGAAACACCGGGGAGCTGTTTTTT.

The gene calls are TRBV24-1 and TRBJ2-3; 13 bases fit TRBD2. CDR1 is KGHDR and CDR2 is SFDVKD in the germline V gene. This CDR3 comprises 18 residues. V lost 3 bases, J lost 1 base, and 6 bases stayed unmatched. The CDR3 DNA reads as TGTGCCACCAGTGATCCCTTTGGACTAGCGGGAGGCACAGATACGCAGTATTTT. Translation: CATSDPFGLAGGTDTQYF.

The rearrangement joins TRBV6-5 to TRBJ2-1; D possibly corresponds to TRBD1 (6 bases). Trimming shortened V by 5 bases and J by 7 bases, and 15 bases separated the two germline ends. Germline V CDR1 and CDR2: MNHEY, SVGAGI. The CDR3 totals 14 residues. The CDR3 here is CASSPYGQGNEQFF. DNA for the CDR3: TGTGCCAGCAGTCCCTACGGTCAGGGGAATGAGCAGTTCTTC.

The chain is built from TRBV11-3 and TRBJ2-7; TRBD1 might be the D (6 bases). Trimming left V 4 bases short and J 4 bases short, with 17 bases between. Germline CDR1 SGHNT, CDR2 YENEEA. CDR3 size: 15 residues. CDR3 amino acids: CASSSAPGTRYEQYF. The CDR3 DNA sequence: TGTGCCAGCAGCTCTGCTCCCGGGACACGGTACGAGCAGTACTTC. The full variable domain, with the rest looked up from reference TRBV11-3 and TRBJ2-7, is EAGVVQSPRYKIIEKKQPVAFWCNPISGHNTLYWYLQNLGQGPELLIRYENEEAVDDSQLPKDRFSAERLKGVDSTLKIQPAELGDSAVYLCASSSAPGTRYEQYFGPGTRLTVT.

The genes are TRBV5-4 and TRBJ2-1, with D tentatively TRBD1 (8 bases). From germline, CDR1 is SGHNT and CDR2 YYREEE (reference sequence). Trimming removed 3 bases at V and 13 bases at J, with 20 bases between. The CDR3 length is 14 residues. DNA for the CDR3: TGTGCCAGCAGCTCGAACAGGGGGGGTACGGCACAGTTCTTC. This encodes CASSSNRGGTAQFF. Together with reference TRBV5-4 and TRBJ2-1, the CDR3 gives the full variable domain: ETGVTQSPTHLIKTRGQQVTLRCSSQSGHNTVSWYQQALGQGPQFIFQYYREEENGRGNFPPRFSGLQFPNYSSELNVNALELDDSALYLCASSSNRGGTAQFFGPGTRLTVL.

This sequence joins TRBV7-9 and TRBJ1-5; the D is unclear. This CDR3 has 14 amino acids. The V gene lost 1 base and the J gene lost 1 base, with 5 bases spanning the gap. The germline V gene encodes CDR1 SEHNR and CDR2 FQNEAQ (reference sequence). CDR3 amino acids: CASSLDTSNQPQHF. CDR3 in DNA: TGTGCCAGCAGCTTAGACACCAGCAATCAGCCCCAGCATTTT. The full variable domain, with the rest looked up from reference TRBV7-9 and TRBJ1-5, is DTGVSQNPRHKITKRGQNVTFRCDPISEHNRLYWYRQTLGQGPEFLTYFQNEAQLEKSRLLSDRFSAERPKGSFSTLEIQRTEQGDSAMYLCASSLDTSNQPQHFGDGTRLSIL.

This chain connects TRBV3-1 (or the pseudogene TRBV3-2) to TRBJ1-2; no definite D call. V dropped 1 base and J dropped 2 bases, with 8 bases sitting between them. Germline CDR1 LGHDT, CDR2 YNNKEL (reference sequence). The CDR3 is 14 residues long. In nucleotides, the CDR3 is TGTGCCAGCAGCCAAGGAACGGGGAACTATGGCTACACCTTC. This codes for CASSQGTGNYGYTF.

The rearrangement links TRBV5-4 to TRBJ2-3; TRBD2 might be the D (5 bases). Germline V gives CDR1 SGHNT, CDR2 YYREEE (reference sequence). The V end lost 1 base, the J end lost 0 bases, and 6 bases lay between the germline ends. The CDR3 is 14 amino acids. The CDR3 bases are TGTGCCAGCAGCTTGACGGGGAGCACAGATACGCAGTATTTT. It is translated as CASSLTGSTDTQYF.

This CDR3 reads CASRSRTGEEKLFF. CDR3 nucleotide sequence: TGTGCCAGTAGATCCCGGACGGGGGAGGAAAAACTGTTTTTT. The V and J genes are TRBV19 and TRBJ1-4; D is possibly TRBD1 (5 bases). V dropped 6 bases and J dropped 8 bases, with 16 bases sitting between them. CDR1 and CDR2 from the germline V gene are LNHDA and SQIVND (reference sequence). CDR3 size: 14 residues.

The rearrangement links TRBV19 to TRBJ2-7, with TRBD1 matching 7 bases. Germline-derived CDR1 and CDR2 are LNHDA and SQIVND (reference sequence). This CDR3 region has 12 residues. J was trimmed by 2 bases and V by 9 bases; bases with no gene match: 4. The CDR3 region has the DNA TGTGCCAGCAGAAGGGGGCCCTACGAGCAGTACTTC. Translating it yields CASRRGPYEQYF. Full variable domain (remainder filled in from reference TRBV19 and TRBJ2-7): DGGITQSPKYLFRKEGQNVTLSCEQNLNHDAMYWYRQDPGQGLRLIYYSQIVNDFQKGDIAEGYSVSREKKESFPLTVTSAQKNPTAFYLCASRRGPYEQYFGPGTRLTVT.

This clone showed up just once. The chain has TRBV5-4 and TRBJ2-3; 11 nucleotides match TRBD1. In germline, CDR1 is SGHNT, CDR2 YYREEE (reference sequence). J was trimmed by 5 bases and V by 4 bases; bases with no gene match: 0. The CDR3 has 13 residues. The CDR3 loop reads CASSGTGGDTQYF. The CDR3 coding sequence is TGTGCCAGCAGCGGGACAGGGGGAGATACGCAGTATTTT.

The rearrangement joins TRBV4-1 to TRBJ2-5; D possibly corresponds to TRBD2 (5 bases). Germline V gene lookup returns CDR1 MGHRA and CDR2 YSYEKL. There are 14 residues in the CDR3. V was clipped by 1 base and J by 7 bases, with 13 bases between them. The CDR3 is CASSQVIGVGTQYF. The CDR3 DNA reads TGCGCCAGCAGCCAAGTTATCGGGGTTGGGACCCAGTACTTC.

This clone came up once. The chain employs TRBV29-1 and TRBJ2-7; tentative D call: TRBD1 (6 bases). Trimming took off 8 bases at V and 5 bases at J, with 25 bases between the two ends. Germline V lookup: CDR1 SQVTM, CDR2 ANQGSEA. This CDR3 is 15 amino acids long. The CDR3 DNA sequence: TGCAGCATATATCTGTTAGCAGGGGCCCAAAACGAGCAGTACTTC. Translation gives CSIYLLAGAQNEQYF.

V gene TRBV6-4 combines with J gene TRBJ2-1; 8 nucleotides line up with TRBD2. The germline gives CDR1 MRHNA, CDR2 SNTAGT. This CDR3 has 16 residues. V was pared by 6 bases and J by 7 bases, with 14 bases of the junction left unmatched. CDR3 DNA: TGTGCCAGCAGCCCGGCCCCAGCGGGAGAAGGTAATGAGCAGTTCTTC. It encodes CASSPAPAGEGNEQFF.

The chain combines TRBV2 with TRBJ1-1; D call uncertain. V gave up 7 bases and J gave up 1 base, with 16 bases separating them. CDR1 and CDR2 from the germline V gene are SNHLY and FYNNEI. The CDR3 consists of 15 residues. CDR3 DNA: TGTGCCAGCACCCGTGCTGGGCAGCCGAACACTGAAGCTTTCTTT. This translates into CASTRAGQPNTEAFF.

The genes are TRBV5-1 and TRBJ2-3; 7 positions match TRBD1. With 0 bases clipped from V and 1 base from J, the junction kept 11 bases outside the gene matches. Per germline, CDR1 SGHRS and CDR2 YFSETQ. The length of the CDR3 is 18 residues. The CDR3: CASSLAFRSGTGTDTQYF. The CDR3 DNA sequence: TGCGCCAGCAGCTTGGCATTTCGATCCGGGACAGGCACAGATACGCAGTATTTT.

This clone appeared once. The rearrangement joins TRBV30 to TRBJ2-7, with D possibly being TRBD1 (6 bases). Looked up from germline, CDR1 is GTSNPN and CDR2 is SVGIG (reference sequence). The V and J ends lost 0 bases and 4 bases respectively, with 10 bases between them. There are 13 residues in the CDR3. The CDR3 DNA sequence: TGTGCCTGGAGTGTCCGAGACAGGTACGAGCAGTACTTC. Encoded protein: CAWSVRDRYEQYF.

The chain has TRBV5-6 and TRBJ2-1, with D possibly TRBD2 on 6 matching bases. The CDR3 is 14 amino acids. The ends were cut back, 4 bases at V and 7 bases at J, with 15 bases in the middle. Germline assignment: CDR1 SGHDT and CDR2 YYEEEE. The CDR3 region is CASSAGTGGNEQFF. Written as DNA, the CDR3 is TGTGCCAGCAGCGCGGGGACTGGGGGGAATGAGCAGTTCTTC. Together with reference TRBV5-6 and TRBJ2-1, the CDR3 gives the full variable domain: DAGVTQSPTHLIKTRGQQVTLRCSPKSGHDTVSWYQQALGQGPQFIFQYYEEEERQRGNFPDRFSGHQFPNYSSELNVNALLLGDSALYLCASSAGTGGNEQFFGPGTRLTVL.

V usage is TRBV7-2 and J usage is TRBJ1-2, with 7 bases identical to TRBD1. The germline CDR1 and CDR2 sequences are SGHTA and FQGNSA. The CDR3 runs 14 residues. V dropped 6 bases and J dropped 4; count of bases not matched to a gene: 8. As DNA, the CDR3 is TGTGCCAGCAGTCACCCTCGACAGGGCTATGGCTACACCTTC. Its translation is CASSHPRQGYGYTF. The whole variable domain, filled in from reference TRBV7-2 and TRBJ1-2, reads GAGVSQSPSNKVTEKGKDVELRCDPISGHTALYWYRQSLGQGLEFLIYFQGNSAPDKSGLPSDRFSAERTGGSVSTLTIQRTQQEDSAVYLCASSHPRQGYGYTFGSGTRLTVV.

This chain's CDR3 is CATSRDPGGNQPQHF. The CDR3 nucleotides are TGTGCCACCAGCAGAGACCCCGGGGGCAATCAGCCCCAGCATTTT. This chain links TRBV15 with TRBJ1-5; D call uncertain. Germline loops: CDR1 LNHNV, CDR2 YYDKDF (reference sequence). This CDR3 contains 15 residues. V lost 0 bases and J lost 2, with 8 bases in between.

Worth noting for this clone: The germline gene is not matched at one end of the junction; a read error may be the cause. V and J are TRBV6-5 and TRBJ2-7; TRBD1 matches at 7 bases. The CDR3 totals 16 residues. Germline loops: CDR1 MNHEY, CDR2 SVGAGI. The CDR3 region has the DNA TGTGCCAGCAGTTCCAGCACCGGGACAGTCTCCTGCGAGCAGTACTTC. This gives the protein CASSSSTGTVSCEQYF.